Listed below are T cell receptor beta chains from one sample, sequenced in a study of pediatric ulcerative colitis. Assay used: immunoSEQ multiplex PCR; TCRdb lists only in-frame clones, some missing. The repertoire holds about 32,000 clones, with roughly 86% as singletons. The specimen sequenced was blood. These receptor sequences come from a boy aged 5 to 17 with severe ulcerative colitis. Each CDR3 is given with its conserved first and last residue. Fields, in order: J gene, D gene, V gene, CDR3 protein. D genes are given only for firm matches.

TRBJ2-1,TRBD2,TRBV5-1,CASSFRSGDTYNEQFF
TRBJ1-6,TRBD1,TRBV7-2,CASSLSPGTANSPLHF
TRBJ2-1,.,TRBV27,CASSLRKDEQFF
TRBJ1-6,TRBD1,TRBV30,CAWGQGGNSPLHF
TRBJ2-1,TRBD1,TRBV9,CASSVQGADNEQFF
TRBJ2-7,.,TRBV9,CASSERRDSYEQYF
TRBJ1-5,.,TRBV4-3,CASSQDSWSTYSNQPQHF
TRBJ1-1,.,TRBV6-6,CASSKPGAMASEAFF
TRBJ1-6,.,TRBV28,CASTTNNSPLHF
TRBJ2-7,TRBD2,TRBV5-6,CASSLNSGGALDYEQYF
TRBJ2-7,.,TRBV5-1,CASSLEGNEQYF
TRBJ2-7,.,TRBV4-3,CASSQEPTERGEQYF
TRBJ2-3,TRBD1,TRBV5-6,CASSFGTGLTDTQYF
TRBJ1-5,.,TRBV5-4,CASILKSTRGKYYSNQPQHF
TRBJ1-2,.,TRBV6-1,CASSEALVGSNYGYTF
TRBJ1-6,.,TRBV7-2,CASSLVQGPNSPLHF
TRBJ1-2,.,TRBV6-5,CASSLTESYGYTF
TRBJ1-6,TRBD1,TRBV10-3,CAISERTGWNSPLHF
TRBJ1-2,.,TRBV2,CASGDSYGYTF
TRBJ2-1,.,TRBV19,CASKTPEGHEQFF
TRBJ1-4,.,TRBV19,CASSIKIRLGREKLFF
TRBJ2-1,TRBD1,TRBV7-2,CASSRGQWLEQFF
TRBJ1-2,TRBD1,TRBV4-3,CASSPGQGYGYTF
TRBJ1-5,.,TRBV6-5,CASSYSMGSNQPQHF
TRBJ1-1,.,TRBV30,CAWSPNTRAGNTEAFF
TRBJ2-1,TRBD2,TRBV10-3,CAIRRLAGGVNEQFF